This T cell receptor (beta chain) originates from a study of T cell responses to AZD1222 COVID-19 vaccine. Only in-frame clones appear in the TCRdb table, and some are missing; sequencing was by immunoSEQ multiplex PCR. The table shows 120,000 to 150,000 clones, with 90% to 95% occurring only once. Details on this clone: Its antigen remains unknown.

Germline V gene lookup returns CDR1 SGHTA and CDR2 FQGNSA. With V trimmed by 1 base and J by 4 bases, 5 bases remained unmatched. The CDR3 extends over 16 amino acids. Study-wide points: Donors were mostly white British, more females; clonal diversity possibly underestimated. A reported finding is that nearly half of spike-specific TCRs target unmutated variant regions.

Specimen: peripheral blood, collected on day 0 of AZD1222 vaccination. The chain carries TRBV7-2 and TRBJ1-5, with 9 bases aligning to TRBD1. This receptor was identified in an adult in good health. The CDR3 DNA is TGTGCCAGCAGCTTAGTGAGGACAGGGGTAAATCAGCCCCAGCATTTT. It codes for CASSLVRTGVNQPQHF.